This T cell receptor (beta chain) was obtained from a study of blood T cell repertoires in COVID-19. Study-wide context: Specimens from acute and convalescent COVID-19 originated in the United States, Italy and Spain. PBMCs, B-cell-depleted T cells, or T cells provided the cDNA or gDNA that made up the material.

Under the authors' procedure: For nucleated cells, counts were estimated from reference gene primer amplification. The repertoire was sequenced with immunoSEQ multiplex PCR; TCRdb's copy has only in-frame clones and lacks some. The V and J calls and clone size are taken from that table; D and trimming were inferred from the DNA. This sample carries about 97,000 clones, approximately 92% of them seen once, and the ten largest clones take 4% to 4.5%. CDR1 and CDR2 from the germline V gene are SGHRS and YFSETQ. The CDR3 runs 15 residues. Trimming took 4 bases from V and 3 from J; bases not matched to a gene: 7. This clone was counted only a few times. Other DNA sequences from this sample encode an identical CDR3 as well.

Sequencing was carried out using peripheral blood. This rearrangement joins TRBV5-1 to TRBJ1-1; 9 bases line up with TRBD1. The sequence came from a young man with acute or convalescent COVID-19. This CDR3 is CASSTGQGFDTEAFF. In DNA, the CDR3 is TGCGCCAGCAGCACGGGACAGGGTTTCGACACTGAAGCTTTCTTT.